The next 21 T cell receptor beta chains were all read from a single sample in a study of brain T cells in children with intractable seizures. Libraries were prepared by immunoSEQ multiplex PCR; TCRdb keeps only in-frame clonotypes and omits some of them. This repertoire shows tens of thousands of clones, about 93% found once; its top ten account for approximately 1.5%. The sample was peripheral blood, taken at surgery. The receptors originated from a boy in the first two years of life with tuberous sclerosis and intractable seizures.

This clone was detected only a few times. The chain recombines TRBV4-2 with TRBJ2-5; D is possibly TRBD2 (5 bases). Germline CDR1 is LGHNA and CDR2 is YNFKEQ. Between the trimmed V and J ends, which lost 2 bases and 3 bases, there was a span of 13 bases. The CDR3 is made up of 15 amino acids. The CDR3 nucleotides read TGTGCCAGCAGCCAAAATAGAGGGCTGGAAGAGACCCAGTACTTC. It encodes CASSQNRGLEETQYF.

This chain uses TRBV11-1 with TRBJ1-1; 11 nucleotides agree with TRBD1. This CDR3 contains 15 residues. CDR1 is SGHAT and CDR2 is FQDESV in the germline V gene (reference sequence). The ends lost 5 bases at V and 1 base at J; junction bases unmatched: 3. The CDR3 here is CASSTGTGGNTEAFF. Here the CDR3 DNA reads TGTGCCAGCAGCACTGGGACAGGGGGGAACACTGAAGCTTTCTTT. The variable domain in full, completed from reference TRBV11-1 and TRBJ1-1, reads EAEVAQSPRYKITEKSQAVAFWCDPISGHATLYWYRQILGQGPELLVQFQDESVVDDSQLPKDRFSAERLKGVDSTLKIQPAELGDSAMYLCASSTGTGGNTEAFFGQGTRLTVV.

The chain has TRBV5-5 and TRBJ2-7; 8 positions match TRBD2. The CDR3 contains 14 residues. The germline CDR1 and CDR2 sequences are SGHKS and YYEKEE (reference sequence). Losses at the gene ends were 1 base for V and 2 bases for J; bases not matched to a gene: 2. The CDR3 sequence: CASSLSSGTYEQYF. Here the CDR3 DNA reads TGTGCCAGCAGCTTGAGTAGCGGGACCTACGAGCAGTACTTC.

V gene TRBV20-1 combines with J gene TRBJ2-7; TRBD1 aligns across 7 bases. CDR1 and CDR2 (germline): DFQATT, SNEGSKA (reference sequence). The junction had 12 bases not matched to a gene; V was cut back by 3 bases and J by 4 bases. The CDR3 runs to 15 residues. The CDR3 here is CSASKRTGSLYEQYF. As DNA, the CDR3 is TGCAGTGCTAGTAAGCGGACAGGCTCCTTATACGAGCAGTACTTC.

Regarding this clone: The same CDR3 arises from other DNA sequences in this sample as well. This chain links TRBV18 with TRBJ2-7; D remains unclear. V was clipped by 6 bases and J by 0 bases, with 6 bases between them. There are 12 residues in the CDR3. The germline V gene encodes CDR1 KGHSH and CDR2 LQKENI. This CDR3 reads CASSPSSYEQYF. CDR3 sequence (DNA): TGTGCCAGCTCCCCCAGCTCCTACGAGCAGTACTTC.

The chain couples TRBV7-6 to TRBJ2-1; 10 nucleotides agree with TRBD2. Trimming cost V 4 bases and J 0 bases; bases outside gene matches: 3. This CDR3 comprises 16 residues. Germline V gives CDR1 SGHVS, CDR2 FNYEAQ. CDR3 nucleotides: TGTGCCAGCAGCTACCTAGCGGGAGCCTCCTACAATGAGCAGTTCTTC. Translated, it gives CASSYLAGASYNEQFF.

This chain links TRBV25-1 with TRBJ1-2; a weak D match, TRBD1 (5 bases). The CDR3 runs 12 residues. Per the germline V gene, CDR1 is MGHDK and CDR2 is SYGVNS. The V end was cut by 6 bases, the J end by 4 bases, with 9 bases between. The CDR3 region has the DNA TGTGCCAGCAGCCAGACAGTCTATGGCTACACCTTC. As protein: CASSQTVYGYTF.

The rearrangement uses TRBV20-1 and TRBJ2-7; D may be TRBD2 (5 bases). The V end lost 7 bases, the J end lost 2 bases, and 9 bases lay between the germline ends. Germline V gene lookup returns CDR1 DFQATT and CDR2 SNEGSKA (reference sequence). The CDR3 contains 11 residues. CDR3 sequence: CSVSDTYEQYF. The CDR3, as DNA: TGCAGTGTTAGCGATACCTACGAGCAGTACTTC.

J is TRBJ1-1 and V is TRBV15; no clear D. The CDR3 is made up of 13 amino acids. CDR1 and CDR2 (germline): LNHNV, YYDKDF (reference sequence). V was pared by 1 base and J by 4 bases, with 7 bases between. CDR3 nucleotides: TGTGCCACCAGCAGAGTAGGTCCCACTGAAGCTTTCTTT. The encoded protein is CATSRVGPTEAFF.

This chain uses TRBV6-1 with TRBJ2-7; D is unclear. This CDR3 spans 13 amino acids. From germline, CDR1 is MNHNS and CDR2 SASEGT. The ends were cut back, 1 base at V and 3 bases at J, with 7 bases in the middle. The CDR3 is CASSEVGNYEQYF. The CDR3 DNA reads as TGTGCCAGCAGTGAAGTGGGAAACTACGAGCAGTACTTC.

J is TRBJ1-5 and V is TRBV6-5; 11 bases line up with TRBD1. Germline V gene lookup returns CDR1 MNHEY and CDR2 SVGAGI. This CDR3 spans 15 amino acids. V lost 6 bases and J lost 5; bases outside the gene matches: 6. CDR3 sequence reads: CASSLGTGGDQPQHF. The DNA of the CDR3 is TGTGCCAGCAGCCTCGGGACAGGGGGTGATCAGCCCCAGCATTTT.

V and J are TRBV7-2 and TRBJ1-2; maybe TRBD1 (5 bases). This CDR3 has 19 amino acids. CDR1 is SGHTA, CDR2 FQGNSA, per germline. Trimming left V 4 bases short and J 0 bases short, with 24 bases between. In DNA form, the CDR3 reads TGTGCCAGCAGCTCGGGTCCCGGGGCCTTAGACCCCGCTAACTATGGCTACACCTTC. Protein: CASSSGPGALDPANYGYTF.

The V and J genes are TRBV10-1 and TRBJ1-3; 11 bases map to TRBD1. The CDR3 totals 18 residues. With V trimmed by 6 bases and J by 0 bases, 10 bases remained unmatched. Germline CDR1 and CDR2: WNHNN and SYGVQD (reference sequence). CDR3 coding DNA: TGCGCCAGCAGCCCGGACAGGGGGCACCCTCACTCTGGAAACACCATATATTTT. Amino acid sequence: CASSPDRGHPHSGNTIYF.

The J gene is TRBJ2-3, the V gene TRBV9, with 8 bases matching TRBD2. Germline V gene lookup returns CDR1 SGDLS and CDR2 YYNGEE. J was trimmed by 2 bases and V by 0 bases; bases with no gene match: 2. CDR3 size: 15 residues. The CDR3 DNA reads TGTGCCAGCAGCGTAGGTAGCGGGACCACAGATACGCAGTATTTT. Its translation is CASSVGSGTTDTQYF.

The gene calls are TRBV30 and TRBJ2-2; D tentatively reads TRBD1 or TRBD2 (6 bases each). Looked up from germline, CDR1 is GTSNPN and CDR2 is SVGIG (reference sequence). The CDR3 has 15 residues. V lost 8 bases and J lost 0, with 16 bases in between. CDR3 sequence (DNA): TGTGCCGCCCGGGGGACAACCGCGAACACCGGGGAGCTGTTTTTT. It yields the protein CAARGTTANTGELFF.

The chain uses TRBV5-4 and TRBJ1-1, with a possible D match to TRBD1 (6 bases). This CDR3 has 16 amino acids. Germline V gene data show CDR1 as SGHNT and CDR2 as YYREEE (reference sequence). V lost 3 bases, J lost 1 base, and 16 bases lay in between. The CDR3: CASSSSPTGRNTEAFF. CDR3 DNA sequence: TGTGCCAGCAGCTCCTCCCCTACAGGGAGGAACACTGAAGCTTTCTTT.

The chain joins TRBV3-1 (or the pseudogene TRBV3-2) to TRBJ1-2; D is ambiguous. CDR1 LGHDT and CDR2 YNNKEL come from the germline V gene (reference sequence). Trimming took off 0 bases at V and 4 bases at J, with 9 bases between the two ends. This CDR3 has 14 residues. CDR3 sequence: CASSQDSIPYGYTF. The CDR3 region has the DNA TGTGCCAGCAGCCAAGATTCCATCCCCTATGGCTACACCTTC.

The V call is TRBV6-5, the J call TRBJ2-1; TRBD1 or TRBD2 may be the D gene (5 bases each). The CDR3 totals 13 residues. The germline CDR1 and CDR2 sequences are MNHEY and SVGAGI. V dropped 2 bases and J dropped 16 bases, with 18 bases sitting between them. The CDR3 nucleotides are TGTGCCAGCAGTTACAATAACCGGGACGGGGAATTCTTC. Its protein is CASSYNNRDGEFF.

CDR3 DNA: TGTGCCAGCATGAGGTTGGGGGAGCTGTTTTTT. It specifies CASMRLGELFF. The genes are TRBV2 and TRBJ2-2, with D uncertain. Trimming shortened V by 7 bases and J by 8 bases, and 8 bases separated the two germline ends. The CDR3 extends over 11 amino acids. Per the germline V gene, CDR1 is SNHLY and CDR2 is FYNNEI. Together with reference TRBV2 and TRBJ2-2, the CDR3 gives the full variable domain: EPEVTQTPSHQVTQMGQEVILRCVPISNHLYFYWYRQILGQKVEFLVSFYNNEISEKSEIFDDQFSVERPDGSNFTLKIRSTKLEDSAMYFCASMRLGELFFGEGSRLTVL.

This chain connects TRBV19 to TRBJ2-3, with 7 bases identical to TRBD2. The germline V gene encodes CDR1 LNHDA and CDR2 SQIVND (reference sequence). V shed 6 bases, J shed 2 bases, and the junction held 8 bases outside the gene matches. CDR3 size: 15 residues. The CDR3, as DNA: TGTGCCAGTAGAAGGGCGGGGGTACCCACAGATACGCAGTATTTT. Protein product: CASRRAGVPTDTQYF.

The chain employs TRBV19 and TRBJ1-1, with D possibly being TRBD1 (5 bases). Germline lookup yields CDR1 LNHDA and CDR2 SQIVND (reference sequence). This CDR3 spans 18 amino acids. V dropped 2 bases and J dropped 3 bases, with 22 bases sitting between them. The CDR3 nucleotides read TGTGCCAGTAGTATAAGTCTGGTAGGGGCGGGTACAGACACTGAAGCTTTCTTT. This sequence encodes CASSISLVGAGTDTEAFF.